This is a list of T cell receptor beta chains from one sample in a study of blood T cell repertoires in COVID-19. Method: immunoSEQ multiplex PCR; TCRdb's copy keeps in-frame clones and lacks some. The sample includes hundreds of thousands of clones, approximately 90% seen only once; the top ten take more than 1.4%. The sequenced sample consisted of peripheral blood. The receptors stem from a woman aged 30 to 39 with active or convalescent COVID-19. The CDR3 runs from the conserved cysteine through the conserved F or W. A D gene is named only where the DNA matches it firmly. For some rows the clone size is stated as once, few or many, or as a class when expanded; others skip it.

d_call	v_call	clone_size	j_call	cdr3_nt	cdr3_aa
-	TRBV6-1	-	TRBJ1-5	TGTGCCAGCAGTGGACGGACTTCTAATAGCAATCAGCCCCAGCATTTT	CASSGRTSNSNQPQHF
-	TRBV10-1	-	TRBJ1-1	TGCGCCAGCAAAAGTGAGCCGAACACTGAAGCTTTCTTT	CASKSEPNTEAFF
-	TRBV10-3	-	TRBJ1-5	TGTGCCATCAGTGGCACTGTTAGCAATCAGCCCCAGCATTTT	CAISGTVSNQPQHF
TRBD1	TRBV14	-	TRBJ1-4	TGTGCCAGCAGCCAGGCTTGGACAGGGAATGAAAAACTGTTTTTT	CASSQAWTGNEKLFF
TRBD2	TRBV19	-	TRBJ2-7	TGTGCCAGTAGTGCCGGGACTAGCGGCTACGAGCAGTACTTC	CASSAGTSGYEQYF
-	TRBV28	once	TRBJ1-1	TGTGCCAGCAGTCTATCGGGGAACACTGAAGCTTTCTTT	CASSLSGNTEAFF
-	TRBV3-1/TRBV3-2	-	TRBJ1-4	TGTGCCAGCAGTCACCTCGGGGCAACTAATGAAAAACTGTTTTTT	CASSHLGATNEKLFF
-	TRBV10-2	-	TRBJ2-2	TGCGCCAGCAGGGGGACATCTGGGGAGCTGTTTTTT	CASRGTSGELFF
TRBD1	TRBV5-4	once	TRBJ2-1	TGTGCCAGCAGCAAAACAGGGGAAGGGAACAATGAGCAGTTCTTC	CASSKTGEGNNEQFF
-	TRBV19	-	TRBJ1-1	TGTGCCAGTAGGCCCAGCTCAGGGTCGAACACTGAAGCTTTCTTT	CASRPSSGSNTEAFF
TRBD2	TRBV29-1	-	TRBJ2-3	TGCAGCGTTGAAGGCCCCTGGACTAGCGGGTCTAGCACAGATACGCAGTATTTT	CSVEGPWTSGSSTDTQYF
TRBD1	TRBV5-1	-	TRBJ2-7	TGCGCCAGCAGCTGGGGGGACAGGGAAACCTACGAGCAGTACTTC	CASSWGDRETYEQYF
-	TRBV20-1	-	TRBJ2-1	TGCAGTGCTAGTAGTTCCGGGAGCCCCAACAATGAGCAGTTCTTC	CSASSSGSPNNEQFF
TRBD1	TRBV5-1	once	TRBJ1-4	TGCGCCAGCAGCTCCGACAGGGGAAATGAAAAACTGTTTTTT	CASSSDRGNEKLFF
-	TRBV28	-	TRBJ1-1	TGTGCCACCACGGGGGTCATGAACACTGAAGCTTTCTTT	CATTGVMNTEAFF
-	TRBV21-1	-	TRBJ2-1	TGTGCCAGCAGCTCGGCGGGAGGGCCTACAGGACCGAGGGGACTTAATGAGCAGTTCTTC	CASSSAGGPTGPRGLNEQFF
-	TRBV25-1	few	TRBJ2-5	TGTGCCAGCAATGGGGGAGGCGGAGAGACCCAGTACTTC	CASNGGGGETQYF
TRBD1	TRBV27	once	TRBJ2-7	TGTGCCAGCAGGCAGGGGGCCTACGAGCAGTACTTC	CASRQGAYEQYF
-	TRBV27	-	TRBJ1-6	TGTGCCAGCAGCCTGAGTGGGGGGAATTCACCCCTCCACTTT	CASSLSGGNSPLHF
-	TRBV5-1	-	TRBJ1-1	TGCGCCAGCAGCTCGCCGGAACAGGGTGGTGCAGCTTTCTTT	CASSSPEQGGAAFF
TRBD2	TRBV5-1	-	TRBJ2-1	TGCGCCAGCAGCACCTTAGCGGGAGGGATATACAATGAGCAGTTCTTC	CASSTLAGGIYNEQFF
TRBD1	TRBV4-1	-	TRBJ1-1	TGCGCCAGCAGCCTAAACAGGGGCGCGAACATGAACACTGAAGCTTTCTTT	CASSLNRGANMNTEAFF
TRBD1	TRBV5-1	-	TRBJ1-5	TGCGCCAGCAGCTTAGGACAGGACAATCAGCCCCAGCATTTT	CASSLGQDNQPQHF
TRBD2	TRBV3-1/TRBV3-2	few	TRBJ2-5	TGTGCCAGCAGCCAAGAGTCTAGCGGGGAAGAGACCCAGTACTTC	CASSQESSGEETQYF
TRBD2	TRBV5-1	-	TRBJ2-3	TGCGCCAGCAGCTCGTATGCTAGCGGGGTCCCCACAGATACGCAGTATTTT	CASSSYASGVPTDTQYF
-	TRBV19	-	TRBJ2-1	TGTGCCAGTAGTATAGGCCCAAGCGACAATGAGCAGTTCTTC	CASSIGPSDNEQFF
-	TRBV12-3/TRBV12-4	-	TRBJ2-1	TGTGCCAGCAGTCTTAGGCAGGGTGGTGAGCAGTTCTTC	CASSLRQGGEQFF
TRBD1	TRBV6-5	-	TRBJ1-3	TGTGCCAGCAGCCGAGACAGGGACTCTGGAAACACCATATATTTT	CASSRDRDSGNTIYF
-	TRBV6-4	-	TRBJ2-1	TGTGCCAGCAGTGACTCGAATCAGTACAATGAGCAGTTCTTC	CASSDSNQYNEQFF
-	TRBV14	-	TRBJ1-1	TGTGCCAGCAGCCAAAGCGGCAAGGCCTCTGAAGCTTTCTTT	CASSQSGKASEAFF
-	TRBV6-6	-	TRBJ1-1	TGTGCCAGCAGTTACGGGGATACAGGGTTGACTGAAGCTTTCTTT	CASSYGDTGLTEAFF
TRBD1	TRBV20-1	once	TRBJ1-2	TGCAGTCATACAGGGGCCGGGGGCTACACCTTC	CSHTGAGGYTF
TRBD1	TRBV6-5	-	TRBJ1-2	TGTGCCAGCAGCCCGGACAGGGTAGTTGGCTACACCTTC	CASSPDRVVGYTF
-	TRBV6-6	-	TRBJ1-1	TGTGCCAGCAATCTATTGAACACTGAAGCTTTCTTT	CASNLLNTEAFF
TRBD1	TRBV13	-	TRBJ2-2	TGTGCCAGCAGCTTTAGGAACAGGGGCGGCCCGAACACCGGGGAGCTGTTTTTT	CASSFRNRGGPNTGELFF
-	TRBV19	-	TRBJ1-3	TGTGCCAGTATTCGGGGAGCTGGAAACACCATATATTTT	CASIRGAGNTIYF
TRBD1	TRBV11-2	-	TRBJ1-2	TGTGCCAGCAGCTTCGAGACAGGGGGCTATGGCTACACCTTC	CASSFETGGYGYTF
TRBD1	TRBV27	-	TRBJ2-1	TGTGCCAGCAGTACGTCCCGGGACAGGGTTTGGTTCTTC	CASSTSRDRVWFF
-	TRBV6-2/TRBV6-3	-	TRBJ2-1	TGTGCCAGCAGTTACTCGAACAGGTACAATGAGCAGTTCTTC	CASSYSNRYNEQFF
TRBD1	TRBV12-3/TRBV12-4	few	TRBJ1-1	TGTGCCAGCAGTTTGACAGGGGAGTCTGAAGCTTTCTTT	CASSLTGESEAFF
-	TRBV5-6	-	TRBJ2-3	TGTGCCAGCCAGCGGAGGGGCACAGATACGCAGTATTTT	CASQRRGTDTQYF
-	TRBV19	-	TRBJ2-5	TGTGCCAGTAGTCTTGGACAGTTTCAAGAGACCCAGTACTTC	CASSLGQFQETQYF